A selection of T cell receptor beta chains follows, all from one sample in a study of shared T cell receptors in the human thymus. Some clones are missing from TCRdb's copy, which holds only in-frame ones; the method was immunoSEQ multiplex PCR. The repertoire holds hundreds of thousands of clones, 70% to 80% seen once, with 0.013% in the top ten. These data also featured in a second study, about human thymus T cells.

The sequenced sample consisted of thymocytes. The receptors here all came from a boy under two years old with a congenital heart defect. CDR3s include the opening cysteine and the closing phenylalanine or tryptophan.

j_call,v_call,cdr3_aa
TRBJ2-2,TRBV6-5,CASSSDRGNTGELFF
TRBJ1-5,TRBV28,CASSFNWGGQEEGYSNQPQHF
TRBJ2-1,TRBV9,CASSDGTRAPNEQFF
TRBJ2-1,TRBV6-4,CASSRLGSSYNEQFF
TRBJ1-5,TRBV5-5,CASSLAPDRDGRSNQPQHF
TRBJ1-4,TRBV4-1,CASSAGTGSNEKLFF
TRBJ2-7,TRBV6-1,CASSEIKAARWGSYEQYF
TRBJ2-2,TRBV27,CASSLTSRGTGELFF
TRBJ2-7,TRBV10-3,CAISGGGQGPYEQYF
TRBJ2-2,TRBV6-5,CASSSSGRGNTGELFF
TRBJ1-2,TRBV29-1,CSVGRDNYGYTF
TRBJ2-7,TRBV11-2,CASRKEGDTSYEQYF
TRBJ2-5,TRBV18,CASSPPGGSETQYF
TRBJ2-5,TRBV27,CASSSPGPGAGAGQETQYF
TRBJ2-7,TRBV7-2,CASSLSGLAGTQVTYEQYF
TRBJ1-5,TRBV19,CASSIGGGFGLPQHF
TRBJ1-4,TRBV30,CAWRLDSLDEKLFF
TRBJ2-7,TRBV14,CASSTRPEDRGRLSYEQYF
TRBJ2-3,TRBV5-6,CASSQAKRESDTQYF
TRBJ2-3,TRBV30,CAWSVPLAGRETDTQYF
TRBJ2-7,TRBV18,CASSPLAGVSYEQYF
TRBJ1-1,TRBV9,CASSLRGGNTEAFF
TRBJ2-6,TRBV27,CASSLKGTSGTSGANVLTF
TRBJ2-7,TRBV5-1,CASSLNRGNEQYF
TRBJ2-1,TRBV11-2,CASSLLQSSYNEQFF
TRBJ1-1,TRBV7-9,CASIPMNTEAFF
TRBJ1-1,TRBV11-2,CASSPEQGINTEAFF
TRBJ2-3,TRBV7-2,CASIPALESTDTQYF
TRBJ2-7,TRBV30,CAWSIPDRGKCEQYF
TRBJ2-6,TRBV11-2,CASSTASGANVLTF
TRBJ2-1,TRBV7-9,CASSFEGGTGLYFYNEQFF
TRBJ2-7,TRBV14,CASSQDEGRSYEQYF
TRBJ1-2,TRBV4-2,CASSQDWDRPNYGYTF
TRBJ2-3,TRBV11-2,CASSLGTGTHGIRTDTQYF
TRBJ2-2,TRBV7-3,CASSLIPEPPDRAWTGELFF
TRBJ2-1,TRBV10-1,CASPPPRQFF
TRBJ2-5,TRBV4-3,CASSQEGRLAGGETQYF
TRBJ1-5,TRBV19,CASTPGDRENQPQHF
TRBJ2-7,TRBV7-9,CASSFYRDSMSSYEQYF
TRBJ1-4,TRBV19,CASSTNPTGSTNEKLFF
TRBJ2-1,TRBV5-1,CASSHTPPGCEQFF
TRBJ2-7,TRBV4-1,CASSQAGTSGAGEQYF
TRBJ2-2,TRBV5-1,CASSFLTRAGNTGELFF
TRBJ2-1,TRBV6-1,CASSELQGYNEQFF
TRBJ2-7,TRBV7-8,CASSLVAASGRDSYEQYF
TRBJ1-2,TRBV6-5,CASSYSTGRLGGYTF
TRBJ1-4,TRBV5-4,CASSSQILGQGTEKLFF
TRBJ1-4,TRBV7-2,CASSFFGEATNEKLFF
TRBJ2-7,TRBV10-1,CASSESGVRGTYEQYF
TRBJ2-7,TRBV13,CASSRSGSVSVEQYF
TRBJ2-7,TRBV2,CASRPTGDEQYF
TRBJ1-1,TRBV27,CASSWTGQGTEAFF
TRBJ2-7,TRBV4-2,CASSQDQATERGDVHEQYF